Presented here are 8 T cell receptor beta chains from one specimen sequenced in a study of cytomegalovirus exposure and HLA in healthy donors. Use of 60 Vbeta and 13 Jbeta primers characterized the PCR. The protocol was immunoSEQ multiplex PCR, while the TCRdb copy is restricted to in-frame clones and leaves out a portion. Here the sample spans under 150,000 clones, 76% being singletons. Sample: PBMCs. The source of these receptors is a woman between 40 and 50 years old in good health and CMV-seronegative.

The genes are TRBV28 and TRBJ2-5; weak D call: TRBD2 (7 bases). The DNA matches TRBJ2-7 better at its end, which makes the J call doubtful. CDR3 length equals 14 residues. Germline-derived CDR1 and CDR2 are MDHEN and SYDVKM. CDR3 sequence: CASSLEGGLNEQYF. The CDR3 DNA is TGTGCCAGCAGTTTAGAGGGGGGGCTTAACGAGCAGTACTTC.

The chain recombines TRBV2 with TRBJ1-3, with D unresolved. This CDR3 is built from 15 residues. The germline V and J ends were trimmed by 4 bases and 1 base, with 11 bases remaining between them. The germline V gene encodes CDR1 SNHLY and CDR2 FYNNEI. The CDR3 here is CASSGAGFSGNTIYF. The CDR3 coding sequence is TGTGCCAGCAGTGGGGCGGGCTTTTCTGGAAACACCATATATTTT.

This clone was observed a handful of times. The chain couples TRBV18 to TRBJ1-2; 8 positions match TRBD1. Germline V gives CDR1 KGHSH, CDR2 LQKENI. Germline trimming cut 3 bases from V and 7 bases from J; bases unmatched to any gene: 4. This CDR3 is 13 amino acids long. The chain's CDR3 is CASSPTGEGGYTF. The CDR3 DNA follows: TGTGCCAGCTCACCGACAGGGGAAGGTGGCTACACCTTC. Filled out from reference TRBV18 and TRBJ1-2, the complete variable domain reads NAGVMQNPRHLVRRRGQEARLRCSPMKGHSHVYWYRQLPEEGLKFMVYLQKENIIDESGMPKERFSAEFPKEGPSILRIQQVVRGDSAAYFCASSPTGEGGYTFGSGTRLTVV.

V and J are TRBV28 and TRBJ2-1; possible D gene TRBD2, 5 bases. V lost 3 bases and J lost 4, with 19 bases in between. Germline loops: CDR1 MDHEN, CDR2 SYDVKM. The CDR3 runs 17 residues. Here the CDR3 DNA reads TGTGCCAGCAGTTTCCCCATGGACTCTGAAGTGTACAATGAGCAGTTCTTC. Amino acid sequence: CASSFPMDSEVYNEQFF.

This clone was counted a few times. J is TRBJ1-1 and V is TRBV5-6; 7 nucleotides match TRBD1. CDR1 is SGHDT and CDR2 is YYEEEE in the germline V gene. The CDR3 sequence is 14 residues long. Trimming at V came to 4 bases and at J to 7 bases, leaving 10 bases not matched to a gene. The CDR3 DNA is TGTGCCAGCAGCGAGGGACAGCGGGTTTATGAAGCTTTCTTT. Amino acid sequence: CASSEGQRVYEAFF. Complete variable domain (other parts from reference TRBV5-6 and TRBJ1-1): DAGVTQSPTHLIKTRGQQVTLRCSPKSGHDTVSWYQQALGQGPQFIFQYYEEEERQRGNFPDRFSGHQFPNYSSELNVNALLLGDSALYLCASSEGQRVYEAFFGQGTRLTVV.

The J gene is TRBJ2-2, the V gene TRBV5-1; 7 positions match TRBD1. This CDR3 is 15 amino acids long. CDR1 SGHRS and CDR2 YFSETQ come from the germline V gene. Trimming took 3 bases from V and 0 from J; bases not matched to a gene: 2. The CDR3 DNA follows: TGCGCCAGCAGCTCAGGGGGTACGAACACCGGGGAGCTGTTTTTT. Its translation is CASSSGGTNTGELFF.

The V gene is TRBV2, the J gene TRBJ1-5; D remains ambiguous. V dropped 5 bases and J dropped 4 bases, with 12 bases sitting between them. The CDR3 spans 14 residues. The germline gives CDR1 SNHLY, CDR2 FYNNEI. The CDR3 coding sequence is TGTGCCAGCAGTCTAAGGGCGGGTAATCAGCCCCAGCATTTT. This translates into CASSLRAGNQPQHF.

The sample holds one count of this clone. This CDR3 reads CASSLDGTGVNEQYF. The CDR3 DNA follows: TGTGCCAGCAGCTTAGACGGGACAGGGGTAAACGAGCAGTACTTC. The gene calls are TRBV11-3 and TRBJ2-7, with 10 bases that match TRBD1. With 0 bases clipped from V and 5 bases from J, the junction kept 4 bases outside the gene matches. The CDR3 has 15 residues. Germline V CDR1 and CDR2: SGHNT, YENEEA.